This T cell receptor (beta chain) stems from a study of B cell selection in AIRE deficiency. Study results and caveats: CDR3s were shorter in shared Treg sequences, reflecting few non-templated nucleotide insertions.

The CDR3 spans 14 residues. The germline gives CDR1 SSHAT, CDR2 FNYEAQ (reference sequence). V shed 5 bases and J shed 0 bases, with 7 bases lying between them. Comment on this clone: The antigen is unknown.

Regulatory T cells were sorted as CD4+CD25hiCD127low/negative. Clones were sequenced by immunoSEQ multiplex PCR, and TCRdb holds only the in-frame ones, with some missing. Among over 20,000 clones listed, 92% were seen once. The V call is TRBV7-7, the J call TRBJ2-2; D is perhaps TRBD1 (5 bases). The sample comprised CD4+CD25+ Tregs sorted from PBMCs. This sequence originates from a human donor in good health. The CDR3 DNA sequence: TGTGCCAGCAGCCCAGGGTCGAACACCGGGGAGCTGTTTTTT. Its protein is CASSPGSNTGELFF.